This entry describes one T cell receptor beta chain. Its antigen is unknown. No base quality values were provided; no much bigger clone lies one nucleotide off. The library was prepared using RT-PCR. Sequencing took place on a NextSeq 550. TCRdb took the public reads, trimmed them with fastp at Q25, ran MiXCR for clone calling and kept in-frame beta chains. For every CDR3 protein sequence, its rows merge into one entry that carries the most common genes and DNA. The sample data list about a million distinct CDR3 sequences, and roughly 18% of these were observed just once. The top ten hold roughly 6% of the sample. V sheds 7 bases and J sheds 2 bases, leaving 11 bases between their ends. CDR1 is given as MNHEY and CDR2 as SMNVEV, both from the germline V gene (reference sequence). Including the terminal cysteine and phenylalanine, the CDR3 comprises 13 residues. Only CDR3 DNA remains: 39 bases, in frame from the first base.

The sample comes from a study of patients and donors after allogeneic stem cell transplantation (dated by TCRdb to the early 2020s). The receptor was derived from a human donor who was either an allogeneic HSCT recipient or a stem cell or donor lymphocyte infusion donor (not recorded which). It is not recorded whose cells these are; they may come from a transplant donor. This sequence uses TRBV27 and TRBJ2-5, with no D gene named confidently. The sequencing sample was made of blood, either unsorted or a sorted T cell fraction (not recorded which). For the CDR3, the sequence is CASKRGKQETQYF. The bases are TGTGCCAGCAAGCGCGGAAAACAAGAGACCCAGTACTTC.